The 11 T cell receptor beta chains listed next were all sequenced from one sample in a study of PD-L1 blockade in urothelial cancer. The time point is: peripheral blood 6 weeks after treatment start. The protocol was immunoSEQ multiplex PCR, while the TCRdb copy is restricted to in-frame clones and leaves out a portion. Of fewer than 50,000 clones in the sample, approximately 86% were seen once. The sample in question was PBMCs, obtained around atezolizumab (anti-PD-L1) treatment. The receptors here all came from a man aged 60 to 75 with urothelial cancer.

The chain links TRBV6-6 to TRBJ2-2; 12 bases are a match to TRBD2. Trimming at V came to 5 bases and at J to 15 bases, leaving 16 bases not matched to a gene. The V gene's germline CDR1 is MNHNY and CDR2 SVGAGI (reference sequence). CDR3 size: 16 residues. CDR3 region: CASSRTTSGSGGVMFF. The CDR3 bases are TGTGCCAGCAGTCGGACGACTAGCGGGAGTGGAGGGGTGATGTTTTTT.

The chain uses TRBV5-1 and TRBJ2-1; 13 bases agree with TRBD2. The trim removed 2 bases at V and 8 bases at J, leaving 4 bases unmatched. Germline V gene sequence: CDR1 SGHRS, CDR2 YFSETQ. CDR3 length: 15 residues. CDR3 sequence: CASSFGLAGAHEQFF. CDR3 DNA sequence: TGCGCCAGCAGCTTTGGACTAGCGGGGGCTCATGAGCAGTTCTTC.

For the CDR3, the DNA is TGTGCCAGCAGTCCCTTTCCGAGGGGGGGGTCTGAAGCTTTCTTT. Protein product: CASSPFPRGGSEAFF. The chain uses TRBV7-2 and TRBJ1-1; D is perhaps TRBD1 (6 bases). Germline CDR1 and CDR2: SGHTA and FQGNSA. CDR3 length: 15 amino acids. V dropped 6 bases and J dropped 6 bases, with 20 bases sitting between them.

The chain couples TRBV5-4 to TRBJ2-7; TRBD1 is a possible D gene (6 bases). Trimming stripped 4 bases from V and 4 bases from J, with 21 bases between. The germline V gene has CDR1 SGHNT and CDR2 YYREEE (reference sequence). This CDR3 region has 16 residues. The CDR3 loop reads CASSPGTGQPGYEQYF. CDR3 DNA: TGTGCCAGCAGCCCTGGGACCGGACAGCCTGGGTACGAGCAGTACTTC.

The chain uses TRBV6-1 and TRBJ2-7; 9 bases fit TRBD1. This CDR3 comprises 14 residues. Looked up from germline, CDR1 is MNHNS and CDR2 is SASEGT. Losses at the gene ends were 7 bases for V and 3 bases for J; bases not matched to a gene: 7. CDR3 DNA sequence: TGTGCCAGCACTTCCGGGACAGGGCTCTACGAGCAGTACTTC. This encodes CASTSGTGLYEQYF.

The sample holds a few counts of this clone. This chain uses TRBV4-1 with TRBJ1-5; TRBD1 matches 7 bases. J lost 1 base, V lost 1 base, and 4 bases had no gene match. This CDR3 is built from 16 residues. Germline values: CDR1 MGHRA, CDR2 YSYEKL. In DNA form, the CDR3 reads TGCGCCAGCAGCCAAGTAAAGGGGGCAAGCAATCAGCCCCAGCATTTT. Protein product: CASSQVKGASNQPQHF.

CDR3 DNA: TGTGCCAGCAACCGAGGACAGGGAGGTAAACTGTTTTTT. Its translation: CASNRGQGGKLFF. The J gene is TRBJ1-4, the V gene TRBV9; 8 nucleotides line up with TRBD1. Trimming cost V 6 bases and J 11 bases; bases outside gene matches: 9. Per the germline V gene, CDR1 is SGDLS and CDR2 is YYNGEE. The CDR3 consists of 13 residues.

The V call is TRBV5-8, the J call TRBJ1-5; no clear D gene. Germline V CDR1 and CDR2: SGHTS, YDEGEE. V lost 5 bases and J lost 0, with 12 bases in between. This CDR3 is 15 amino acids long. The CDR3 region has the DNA TGTGCCAGCAGACCACAGCAGACTAGCAATCAGCCCCAGCATTTT. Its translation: CASRPQQTSNQPQHF.

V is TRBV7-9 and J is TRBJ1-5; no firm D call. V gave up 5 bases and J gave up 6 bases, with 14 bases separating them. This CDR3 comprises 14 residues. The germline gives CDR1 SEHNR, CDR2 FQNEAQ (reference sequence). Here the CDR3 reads CASSPAEGRQPQHF. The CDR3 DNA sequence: TGTGCCAGCAGCCCTGCGGAGGGCCGTCAGCCCCAGCATTTT.

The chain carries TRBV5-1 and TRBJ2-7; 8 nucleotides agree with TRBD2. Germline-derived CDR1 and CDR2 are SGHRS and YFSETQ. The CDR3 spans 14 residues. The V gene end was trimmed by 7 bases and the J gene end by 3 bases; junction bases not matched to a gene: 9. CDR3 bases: TGCGCCAGCGGGGCCGGGGGGGCCTTCTACGAGCAGTACTTC. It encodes CASGAGGAFYEQYF.

CDR3 protein: CASSLNRGISGNTIYF. The CDR3 nucleotides are TGTGCCAGCAGCTTGAACAGGGGAATCTCTGGAAACACCATATATTTT. The chain uses TRBV5-6 and TRBJ1-3; 7 bases fit TRBD1. With V trimmed by 1 base and J by 0 bases, 4 bases remained unmatched. Looked up from germline, CDR1 is SGHDT and CDR2 is YYEEEE. The CDR3 is made up of 16 amino acids. Supplemented by reference TRBV5-6 and TRBJ1-3, the full variable domain reads DAGVTQSPTHLIKTRGQQVTLRCSPKSGHDTVSWYQQALGQGPQFIFQYYEEEERQRGNFPDRFSGHQFPNYSSELNVNALLLGDSALYLCASSLNRGISGNTIYFGEGSWLTVV.